The 17 T cell receptor beta chains below were found in one sample sequenced in a study of blood T cell repertoires in COVID-19. Profiled with immunoSEQ multiplex PCR; TCRdb holds only in-frame clones, not every one. The sample yields 150,000 to 200,000 clones, 70% to 90% seen once. The specimen sequenced was peripheral blood. The receptor source for this set is a human donor in a cohort sampled during active COVID-19.

The chain is built from TRBV6-5 and TRBJ2-5; possibly TRBD2 for D (5 bases). Germline values: CDR1 MNHEY, CDR2 SVGAGI. The CDR3 runs to 14 residues. Trimming removed 6 bases from V and 4 bases from J, with 15 bases in between. The CDR3 reads CASRAGLVGETQYF. The CDR3 nucleotides are TGTGCCAGCAGGGCGGGCTTGGTAGGAGAGACCCAGTACTTC.

The genes are TRBV5-1 and TRBJ1-1, with D hard to call. Per the germline V gene, CDR1 is SGHRS and CDR2 is YFSETQ. Trimming removed 3 bases at V and 1 base at J, with 16 bases between. This CDR3 contains 16 residues. CDR3 in amino acids: CASSSAGGIGNTEAFF. CDR3 in DNA: TGCGCCAGCAGCTCCGCGGGTGGGATCGGGAACACTGAAGCTTTCTTT.

This chain joins TRBV27 and TRBJ2-7, with 10 nucleotides matching TRBD2. Trimming at V came to 3 bases and at J to 6 bases, leaving 8 bases not matched to a gene. This CDR3 is 15 amino acids long. Germline V CDR1 and CDR2: MNHEY, SMNVEV (reference sequence). The chain's CDR3 is CASSFRAGGPGEQYF. The CDR3 DNA reads as TGTGCCAGCAGTTTTAGAGCGGGAGGGCCGGGCGAGCAGTACTTC.

The V call is TRBV2, the J call TRBJ2-1; TRBD2 matches at 14 bases. This CDR3 has 16 amino acids. The germline V gene has CDR1 SNHLY and CDR2 FYNNEI. With 4 bases clipped from V and 8 bases from J, the junction kept 7 bases outside the gene matches. CDR3 sequence: CASSGGTSGRTHEQFF. DNA of the CDR3: TGTGCCAGCAGTGGGGGGACTAGCGGGAGAACGCATGAGCAGTTCTTC.

The CDR3 DNA is TGTGCCAGCTCACCGTTAGCCGTGAGGTACTCCTACGAGCAGTACTTC. It yields the protein CASSPLAVRYSYEQYF. The V gene is TRBV18, the J gene TRBJ2-7; D not certain. Germline V gene data show CDR1 as KGHSH and CDR2 as LQKENI. V lost 3 bases, J lost 0 bases, and 15 bases lay in between. This CDR3 region has 16 residues.

CDR3 bases: TGTGCCAGCAGCAAAAATCGAGACGCGGCCTACGAGCAGTACTTC. It encodes CASSKNRDAAYEQYF. The chain employs TRBV21-1 and TRBJ2-7; TRBD2 is taken as the D call from the table, unchecked against the DNA. TRBV21-1 counts as a pseudogene. The CDR3 runs 15 residues.

This clone appeared once. This rearrangement joins TRBV6-5 to TRBJ2-7; TRBD2 matches at 11 bases. The CDR3 is 15 amino acids. The junction had 8 bases not matched to a gene; V was cut back by 5 bases and J by 5 bases. Per the germline V gene, CDR1 is MNHEY and CDR2 is SVGAGI. The CDR3 DNA follows: TGTGCCAGCAGTAATAGCGGGGGGGCCTCACACGAGCAGTACTTC. Translation gives CASSNSGGASHEQYF.

The chain recombines TRBV4-3 with TRBJ2-3; a possible D gene is TRBD1 (6 bases). The germline V gene encodes CDR1 LGHNA and CDR2 YSLEER. This CDR3 region has 16 residues. V dropped 0 bases and J dropped 1 base, with 11 bases sitting between them. The CDR3 loop is CASSQDRTVRTDTQYF. The CDR3 DNA reads as TGCGCCAGCAGCCAAGACCGGACAGTGCGCACAGATACGCAGTATTTT.

The V gene is TRBV4-2, the J gene TRBJ2-2; 10 nucleotides match TRBD2. This CDR3 comprises 17 residues. The germline gives CDR1 LGHNA, CDR2 YNFKEQ. J gave up 6 bases and V 0 bases, and 7 bases lay outside the gene matches. The CDR3: CASSQEVGLAFAGELFF. The CDR3 nucleotides read TGTGCCAGCAGCCAAGAGGTGGGACTAGCGTTTGCCGGGGAGCTGTTTTTT.

The chain joins TRBV29-1 to TRBJ2-1; the match to TRBD2 covers 7 bases. Per germline, CDR1 SQVTM and CDR2 ANQGSEA. V shed 6 bases and J 8 bases; nucleotides not matched to a gene: 16. The CDR3 sequence is 15 residues long. The CDR3 nucleotides read TGCAGCGTCTTGTTGCGGGAGATTGCGAACTATGAGCAGTTCTTC. Its protein is CSVLLREIANYEQFF.

CDR3 coding DNA: TGTGCCAGCAGCCCGGACAGGAATCATGGCTACACCTTC. It codes for CASSPDRNHGYTF. The chain uses TRBV5-6 and TRBJ1-2; 7 nucleotides align to TRBD1. V lost 4 bases to trimming and J lost 6 bases; unmatched junction nucleotides: 6. The CDR3 spans 13 residues. Germline V lookup: CDR1 SGHDT, CDR2 YYEEEE. Variable domain in full (rest from reference TRBV5-6 and TRBJ1-2): DAGVTQSPTHLIKTRGQQVTLRCSPKSGHDTVSWYQQALGQGPQFIFQYYEEEERQRGNFPDRFSGHQFPNYSSELNVNALLLGDSALYLCASSPDRNHGYTFGSGTRLTVV.

This chain joins TRBV9 and TRBJ2-1, with TRBD2 as a possible D gene (5 bases). The germline V gene encodes CDR1 SGDLS and CDR2 YYNGEE. V lost 1 base and J lost 5, with 10 bases in between. This CDR3 is 14 amino acids long. This chain's CDR3 is CASSVNAEDNEQFF. The CDR3 DNA reads TGTGCCAGCAGCGTAAATGCGGAGGACAATGAGCAGTTCTTC.

V gene TRBV4-2 combines with J gene TRBJ2-3, with 8 bases fitting TRBD2. With V trimmed by 0 bases and J by 4 bases, 9 bases remained unmatched. This CDR3 comprises 17 residues. Germline V gene data show CDR1 as LGHNA and CDR2 as YNFKEQ. CDR3 residues: CASSQDGAGAGADTQYF. In nucleotides, the CDR3 is TGTGCCAGCAGCCAAGACGGCGCGGGAGCGGGAGCAGATACGCAGTATTTT.

This clone appeared a single time. This chain connects TRBV6-5 to TRBJ1-1, with D possibly matching TRBD1 (5 bases). The ends were cut back, 5 bases at V and 1 base at J, with 11 bases in the middle. CDR1 and CDR2 (germline): MNHEY, SVGAGI. This CDR3 region has 14 residues. CDR3 region: CASSRDSRNTEAFF. DNA of the CDR3: TGTGCCAGCAGTCGGGACTCCAGGAACACTGAAGCTTTCTTT.

CDR3 DNA sequence: TGCGCCAGCAGCCGTGACAGGGCGGAGGGCTACACCTTC. Its translation is CASSRDRAEGYTF. This chain links TRBV5-1 with TRBJ1-2; 7 bases are shared with TRBD1. CDR1 is SGHRS and CDR2 is YFSETQ in the germline V gene. The CDR3 has 13 amino acids. Trimming at V came to 4 bases and at J to 8 bases, leaving 8 bases not matched to a gene.

On this clone itself: This sample includes further DNA sequences coding for the same CDR3. This rearrangement joins TRBV6-2 or TRBV6-3 to TRBJ2-5, with a weak D call TRBD2 (5 bases). V was clipped by 6 bases and J by 5 bases, with 13 bases between them. The CDR3 has 13 residues. The V gene's germline CDR1 is MNHEY and CDR2 SVGEGT. The CDR3 spells CASSLRRGETQYF. CDR3 sequence (DNA): TGTGCCAGCAGCCTCCGCAGAGGGGAGACCCAGTACTTC.

Concerning this clone itself: A much larger clonotype is one base distant, so this may be a read error. The sample holds other DNA sequences that translate to the same CDR3. The chain couples TRBV28 to TRBJ2-3; TRBD2 aligns across 7 bases. CDR3 length: 15 residues. The ends lost 6 bases at V and 0 bases at J; junction bases unmatched: 6. Germline V lookup: CDR1 MDHEN, CDR2 SYDVKM. Written as DNA, the CDR3 is TGTGCCAGCAGCCTGGGGGGGGTTAGCACAGATACGCAGTATTTT. Encoded protein: CASSLGGVSTDTQYF.